This TCR beta chain emerged from a study of response to subunit inactivated influenza vaccine. Of note for this clonotype: The antigen is not known.

General study points: The authors put forward the suggestion that each seasonal influenza vaccination may bring in only a limited number of new T cells.

Using its own MiXCR run on the RT-PCR reads, TCRdb lists one record per CDR3 protein. The sample yields more than 500,000 distinct CDR3 sequences, roughly 10% seen once. The CDR3 length is 13 residues. Germline V CDR1 and CDR2: ENHRY, SYGVKD. Trimming took off 0 bases at V and 8 bases at J, with 8 bases between the two ends. This same sample was also taken into another study, of T cells expressing NK-cell markers. From that report: Synthesis of TCR beta cDNA relied on 5'RACE template switching carrying UMIs.

This chain uses TRBV10-3 with TRBJ2-1, with D hard to call. This receptor was obtained from a man aged 45-65 years who received an inactivated influenza vaccine. This sample comprised PBMCs from blood, obtained on the day of vaccination. The CDR3, as DNA: TGTGCCATCAGTGAGTCGCCGGCCGATGAGCAGTTCTTC. Protein sequence: CAISESPADEQFF.